These 28 T cell receptor beta chains originate from one sample sequenced in a study of blood T cell repertoires in COVID-19. Sequenced by immunoSEQ multiplex PCR; TCRdb stores in-frame clones only, minus some. The sample lists some 120,000 clones; approximately 88% were seen once. The specimen sequenced was peripheral blood. The source of these receptors is a man in his forties or fifties with acute or convalescent COVID-19.

The chain carries TRBV30 and TRBJ2-7; tentative D call: TRBD2 (5 bases). CDR3 length equals 11 residues. Deletions cut 3 bases from V and 3 bases from J, with 6 bases between. Germline CDR1 GTSNPN, CDR2 SVGIG (reference sequence). CDR3 in amino acids: CAWRRGYEQYF. CDR3 coding DNA: TGTGCCTGGAGACGGGGCTACGAGCAGTACTTC.

The chain has TRBV6-5 and TRBJ2-7, with 7 bases lining up with TRBD1. This CDR3 is 12 amino acids long. Trimming cost V 4 bases and J 7 bases; bases outside gene matches: 4. Germline V gene data show CDR1 as MNHEY and CDR2 as SVGAGI. DNA of the CDR3: TGTGCCAGCAGTTCAGACAGGGAAGAGCAGTACTTC. Residues: CASSSDREEQYF.

The chain uses TRBV2 and TRBJ1-2, with TRBD1 as a possible D gene (5 bases). This CDR3 region has 14 residues. In germline, CDR1 is SNHLY, CDR2 FYNNEI. Trimming left V 2 bases short and J 4 bases short, with 11 bases between. The CDR3 DNA follows: TGTGCCAGCAGTGAATTACCAGGGCTCTATGGCTACACCTTC. Residues: CASSELPGLYGYTF.

The chain links TRBV5-4 to TRBJ2-7; unclear D gene. V shed 4 bases and J shed 2 bases, with 13 bases lying between them. Germline CDR1 SGHNT, CDR2 YYREEE (reference sequence). This CDR3 comprises 14 residues. CDR3 loop: CASSRASNPYEQYF. The CDR3 nucleotides are TGTGCCAGCAGCCGAGCGAGCAACCCCTACGAGCAGTACTTC.

Here the CDR3 reads CASTPGKGPSANYSNQPQHF. The CDR3 DNA follows: TGTGCCAGCACCCCGGGGAAGGGTCCGTCGGCCAATTATAGCAATCAGCCCCAGCATTTT. V and J are TRBV21-1 and TRBJ1-5. TRBV21-1 is labeled a pseudogene. This CDR3 has 20 residues.

The V gene is TRBV27, the J gene TRBJ2-2; D perhaps matches TRBD1 (5 bases). CDR3 length: 15 amino acids. CDR1 is MNHEY, CDR2 SMNVEV, per germline (reference sequence). Trimming cost V 6 bases and J 4 bases, with 15 bases left between them. The CDR3 sequence is CASRPRRQFTGELFF. Here the CDR3 DNA reads TGTGCCAGCAGGCCCCGACGACAGTTCACCGGGGAGCTGTTTTTT.

The chain joins TRBV5-1 to TRBJ2-2, with 8 bases identical to TRBD2. Germline CDR1 is SGHRS and CDR2 is YFSETQ. The CDR3 has 16 residues. V lost 4 bases and J lost 6; bases outside the gene matches: 11. In nucleotides, the CDR3 is TGCGCCAGCAGCGGCCCGGGACTAGTTGATCCCGGGGAGCTGTTTTTT. This codes for CASSGPGLVDPGELFF.

The chain links TRBV3-1 (or the pseudogene TRBV3-2) to TRBJ2-5; 14 nucleotides agree with TRBD2. The CDR3 runs to 21 residues. CDR1 LGHDT and CDR2 YNNKEL come from the germline V gene (reference sequence). Unmatched junction bases numbered 14, after V lost 0 bases and J lost 2 bases. CDR3: CASSQDFILGTSGRQQETQYF. Here the CDR3 DNA reads TGTGCCAGCAGCCAAGATTTCATTTTGGGGACTAGCGGGAGACAACAAGAGACCCAGTACTTC.

The V and J genes are TRBV7-2 and TRBJ1-5; 9 bases fit TRBD1. The CDR3 covers 16 residues. Germline V lookup: CDR1 SGHTA, CDR2 FQGNSA. V shed 5 bases and J 5 bases; nucleotides not matched to a gene: 10. In DNA, the CDR3 is TGTGCCAGCAGCCCTTTTGGTGGACAGGGGTATCAGCCCCAGCATTTT. Amino acid sequence: CASSPFGGQGYQPQHF.

The rearrangement joins TRBV7-2 to TRBJ2-7, with a tentative D call TRBD2 (7 bases). Germline assignment: CDR1 SGHTA and CDR2 FQGNSA. V was trimmed by 5 bases and J by 6 bases, leaving 17 bases between them. This CDR3 comprises 14 residues. In nucleotides, the CDR3 is TGTGCCAGCAGCCCCACGCGGGGGCCTCGCGAGCAGTACTTC. The encoded protein is CASSPTRGPREQYF.

The genes are TRBV15 and TRBJ2-7, with 9 bases identical to TRBD2. The CDR3 totals 15 residues. Germline trimming cut 0 bases from V and 12 bases from J; bases unmatched to any gene: 12. CDR1 is LNHNV, CDR2 YYDKDF, per germline (reference sequence). For the CDR3, the DNA is TGTGCCACCAGCAGAGATCTTCATAAGGCGGGAGGGACGTACTTC. Protein: CATSRDLHKAGGTYF.

The sample holds one count of this clone. This sequence joins TRBV5-1 and TRBJ2-7, with TRBD1 matching 11 bases. Trimming removed 4 bases from V and 3 bases from J; junction bases left unmatched: 6. Germline CDR1 is SGHRS and CDR2 is YFSETQ. This CDR3 comprises 15 residues. CDR3 region: CASSARTGGVYEQYF. In nucleotides, the CDR3 is TGCGCCAGCAGCGCCCGGACAGGGGGCGTCTACGAGCAGTACTTC.

The chain has TRBV19 and TRBJ2-1, with 10 bases that match TRBD2. Germline-derived CDR1 and CDR2 are LNHDA and SQIVND (reference sequence). The CDR3 spans 15 residues. With 7 bases clipped from V and 4 bases from J, the junction kept 7 bases outside the gene matches. The CDR3 DNA sequence: TGTGCCAGTACCCCTAGCGGGAGTACTTACAATGAGCAGTTCTTC. Its translation: CASTPSGSTYNEQFF. Variable domain in full (rest from reference TRBV19 and TRBJ2-1): DGGITQSPKYLFRKEGQNVTLSCEQNLNHDAMYWYRQDPGQGLRLIYYSQIVNDFQKGDIAEGYSVSREKKESFPLTVTSAQKNPTAFYLCASTPSGSTYNEQFFGPGTRLTVL.

The rearrangement links TRBV30 to TRBJ1-3; D gene ambiguous. Germline V lookup: CDR1 GTSNPN, CDR2 SVGIG (reference sequence). This CDR3 contains 13 residues. Trimming shortened V by 8 bases and J by 0 bases, and 11 bases separated the two germline ends. The CDR3 DNA is TGTGCCCGAACCCGGGACTCTGGAAACACCATATATTTT. It yields the protein CARTRDSGNTIYF.

The V call is TRBV27, the J call TRBJ1-1, with 7 bases matching TRBD1. Trimming took 3 bases from V and 6 from J; bases not matched to a gene: 4. Germline CDR1 and CDR2: MNHEY and SMNVEV (reference sequence). The CDR3 consists of 13 residues. CDR3 bases: TGTGCCAGCAGTTTTACAGGGGATTCTGAAGCTTTCTTT. It yields the protein CASSFTGDSEAFF.

The rearrangement uses TRBV19 and TRBJ1-2, with TRBD1 matching 9 bases. The CDR3 spans 17 residues. Trimming took 5 bases from V and 4 from J; bases not matched to a gene: 14. Germline-derived CDR1 and CDR2 are LNHDA and SQIVND (reference sequence). The CDR3, as DNA: TGTGCCAGTAGTCCCCAATCCGGGACAGGGCGAGGCTATGGCTACACCTTC. Translation: CASSPQSGTGRGYGYTF.

The genes are TRBV20-1 and TRBJ1-2; D not resolved. Trimming stripped 3 bases from V and 8 bases from J, with 10 bases between. Germline loops: CDR1 DFQATT, CDR2 SNEGSKA (reference sequence). The CDR3 covers 11 residues. The CDR3, as DNA: TGCAGTGCTAGCCACGGGGAAGGCTACACCTTC. Residues: CSASHGEGYTF.

The rearrangement links TRBV7-2 to TRBJ1-2; 8 nucleotides match TRBD1. Trimming at V came to 2 bases and at J to 8 bases, leaving 10 bases not matched to a gene. CDR1 is SGHTA, CDR2 FQGNSA, per germline. The CDR3 consists of 15 residues. The CDR3 DNA reads as TGTGCCAGCAGCTTAATATCCACAGGGGGTTTAGGCTACACCTTC. The encoded protein is CASSLISTGGLGYTF.

V usage is TRBV3-1 (or the pseudogene TRBV3-2) and J usage is TRBJ2-1; 8 bases are shared with TRBD2. The CDR3 has 17 residues. Trimming at V came to 4 bases and at J to 7 bases, leaving 15 bases not matched to a gene. Germline V gives CDR1 LGHDT, CDR2 YNNKEL (reference sequence). The CDR3 coding sequence is TGTGCCAGCAGCCCGAAAAGGTCCAGCGGGGGCGTAAATGAGCAGTTCTTC. Its translation: CASSPKRSSGGVNEQFF.

The chain has TRBV19 and TRBJ2-1, with 8 bases lining up with TRBD2. Unmatched junction bases numbered 8, after V lost 5 bases and J lost 5 bases. The CDR3 spans 15 residues. Looked up from germline, CDR1 is LNHDA and CDR2 is SQIVND (reference sequence). CDR3 bases: TGTGCCAGTAGTCTCGGGAGGGTCTTAGACAATGAGCAGTTCTTC. It translates to CASSLGRVLDNEQFF.

This chain joins TRBV5-1 and TRBJ2-2; 9 bases agree with TRBD2. J was trimmed by 5 bases and V by 4 bases; bases with no gene match: 9. Germline V gene data show CDR1 as SGHRS and CDR2 as YFSETQ. The length of the CDR3 is 16 residues. This CDR3 reads CASSPQGLAGTGELFF. The CDR3 coding sequence is TGCGCCAGCAGCCCGCAGGGTCTAGCGGGGACCGGGGAGCTGTTTTTT.

The chain combines TRBV24-1 with TRBJ1-2; D not resolved. V shed 3 bases and J shed 8 bases, with 9 bases lying between them. The CDR3 is 12 amino acids. CDR1 and CDR2 (germline): KGHDR, SFDVKD. The CDR3 is CATSDPQAGYTF. The DNA of the CDR3 is TGTGCCACCAGTGATCCGCAGGCCGGCTACACCTTC.

V gene TRBV7-9 combines with J gene TRBJ1-6, with 8 nucleotides matching TRBD1. From germline, CDR1 is SEHNR and CDR2 FQNEAQ (reference sequence). The V gene end was trimmed by 4 bases and the J gene end by 4 bases; junction bases not matched to a gene: 6. This CDR3 is built from 16 residues. CDR3 in DNA: TGTGCCAGCAGCTCCGACAGGGGAGGTTATAATTCACCCCTCCACTTT. It codes for CASSSDRGGYNSPLHF.

The chain has TRBV29-1 and TRBJ1-6; the D is unclear. Per germline, CDR1 SQVTM and CDR2 ANQGSEA. Trimming took 7 bases from V and 9 from J, leaving 19 bases between them. The CDR3 loop spans 14 amino acids. The CDR3 coding sequence is TGCAGCGCCAGGACGGAGGGTAGCGGTTCACCCCTCCACTTT. Protein product: CSARTEGSGSPLHF.

The J gene is TRBJ2-1, the V gene TRBV30; 10 bases are a match to TRBD1. Germline-derived CDR1 and CDR2 are GTSNPN and SVGIG (reference sequence). V lost 3 bases to trimming and J lost 2 bases; unmatched junction nucleotides: 4. This CDR3 has 15 residues. The CDR3, as DNA: TGTGCCTGGAGGGGACAGGGGTCCACCTACAATGAGCAGTTCTTC. Protein sequence: CAWRGQGSTYNEQFF.

This clone was observed once. CDR3 amino acids: CASSLGGTDTQYF. The CDR3 DNA is TGTGCCAGCAGTCTCGGGGGCACAGATACGCAGTATTTT. The rearrangement joins TRBV6-5 to TRBJ2-3, with D possibly being TRBD2 (5 bases). CDR1 is MNHEY, CDR2 SVGAGI, per germline. The CDR3 is 13 amino acids. Trimming removed 5 bases at V and 1 base at J, with 7 bases between.

The chain joins TRBV6-5 to TRBJ2-7; 8 bases fit TRBD1. The germline gives CDR1 MNHEY, CDR2 SVGAGI. Germline trimming cut 6 bases from V and 1 base from J; bases unmatched to any gene: 5. This CDR3 has 14 residues. The CDR3 sequence is CASRPRQGSYEQYF. DNA for the CDR3: TGTGCCAGCAGACCCAGACAGGGGTCCTACGAGCAGTACTTC.

A remark on this clone: Other DNA sequences in this sample translate to the same CDR3. The chain has TRBV24-1 and TRBJ2-1; 9 nucleotides agree with TRBD1. CDR1 and CDR2 from the germline V gene are KGHDR and SFDVKD. This CDR3 has 16 residues. V was pared by 4 bases and J by 4 bases, with 7 bases of the junction left unmatched. The CDR3 loop reads CATSDGNRGPYNEQFF. CDR3 DNA: TGTGCCACCAGTGACGGGAACAGGGGGCCATACAATGAGCAGTTCTTC.